Shown below are 3 T cell receptor beta chains from a single sample sequenced in a study of T cells in localized non-small cell lung cancer. TCRdb's copy holds only in-frame clones and misses some; the assay was immunoSEQ multiplex PCR. The sample records 9,400 or so clones, over 85% being singletons. Sequencing was performed on peripheral blood, taken before any cancer treatment. The receptor set was obtained from a female donor of 60 years or more with stage II squamous cell lung carcinoma.

The chain joins TRBV5-1 to TRBJ2-2, with no clear D. The CDR3 is 12 residues long. Germline CDR1 SGHRS, CDR2 YFSETQ. Trimming took off 0 bases at V and 9 bases at J, with 6 bases between the two ends. The CDR3 sequence is CASSLGIRELFF. The DNA of the CDR3 is TGCGCCAGCAGCTTGGGGATTAGGGAGCTGTTTTTT.

The CDR3 region is CASSEGTRSEAFF. In DNA form, the CDR3 reads TGTGCCAGCAGTGAAGGCACTCGGAGTGAGGCTTTCTTT. The rearrangement uses TRBV6-1 and TRBJ1-1; no firm D call. Germline CDR1 reads MNHNS; CDR2 reads SASEGT. With 1 base removed from V and 11 bases from J, the gap between germline ends came to 14 bases. CDR3 size: 13 residues.

The chain has TRBV27 and TRBJ2-3; D is ambiguous. This CDR3 region has 13 residues. Trimming pared 3 bases from V and 1 base from J, leaving 5 bases between. In germline, CDR1 is MNHEY, CDR2 SMNVEV (reference sequence). The CDR3 DNA reads as TGTGCCAGCAGTTTTCTGGGCACAGATACGCAGTATTTT. It encodes CASSFLGTDTQYF.